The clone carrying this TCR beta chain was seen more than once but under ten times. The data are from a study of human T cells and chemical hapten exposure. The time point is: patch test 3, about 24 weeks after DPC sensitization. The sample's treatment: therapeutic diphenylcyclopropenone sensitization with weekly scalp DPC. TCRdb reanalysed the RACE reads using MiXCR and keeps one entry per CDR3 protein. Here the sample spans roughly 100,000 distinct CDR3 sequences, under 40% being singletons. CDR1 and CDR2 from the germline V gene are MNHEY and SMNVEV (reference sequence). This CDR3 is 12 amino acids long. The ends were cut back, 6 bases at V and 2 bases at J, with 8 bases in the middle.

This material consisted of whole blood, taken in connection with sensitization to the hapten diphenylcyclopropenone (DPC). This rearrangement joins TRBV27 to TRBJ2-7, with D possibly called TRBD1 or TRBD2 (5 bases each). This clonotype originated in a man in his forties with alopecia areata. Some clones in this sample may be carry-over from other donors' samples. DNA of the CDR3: TGTGCCAGCAGCGGGACCACCTACGAGCAGTACTTC. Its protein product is CASSGTTYEQYF.